Listed here is a single T cell receptor (beta chain). Recruitment covered 20 to 25 US areas and drew participants whose ages spanned roughly 18 to 95 years. Per the original methods: Estimated nucleated cell counts came from reference gene primer amplification. Assay used: immunoSEQ multiplex PCR; TCRdb lists only in-frame clones, some missing. The D gene and trimming were derived from the DNA, and the V and J assignments and clone size from that table. Of some 240,000 clones in the sample, 80% to 85% were seen once. The V gene's germline CDR1 is MNHEY and CDR2 SVGAGI. The CDR3 runs to 16 residues. V was pared by 0 bases and J by 5 bases, with 5 bases of the junction left unmatched. These data belong to a study of blood T cell repertoires in COVID-19.

This sequence originates from a man aged 45-65 years who had recovered from COVID-19. Input material: PBMCs or T cells enriched from blood (not recorded which). The V call is TRBV6-5, the J call TRBJ2-1, with 9 nucleotides matching TRBD2. The CDR3 sequence is CASSYSGSGSDNEQFF. The CDR3 nucleotides are TGTGCCAGCAGTTACTCTGGTAGCGGGAGTGACAATGAGCAGTTCTTC.